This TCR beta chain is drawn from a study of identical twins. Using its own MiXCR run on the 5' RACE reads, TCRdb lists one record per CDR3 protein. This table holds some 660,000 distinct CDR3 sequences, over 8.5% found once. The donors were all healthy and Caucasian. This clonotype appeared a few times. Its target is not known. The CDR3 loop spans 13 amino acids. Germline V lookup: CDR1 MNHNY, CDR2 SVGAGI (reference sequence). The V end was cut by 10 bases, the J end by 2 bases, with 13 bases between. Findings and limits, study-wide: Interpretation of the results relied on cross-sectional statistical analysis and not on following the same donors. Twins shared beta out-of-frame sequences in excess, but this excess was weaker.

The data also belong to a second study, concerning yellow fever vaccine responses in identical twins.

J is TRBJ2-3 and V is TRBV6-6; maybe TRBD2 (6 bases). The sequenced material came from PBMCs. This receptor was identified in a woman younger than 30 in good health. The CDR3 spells CATAGPLTDTQYF. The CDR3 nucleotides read TGTGCCACCGCGGGACCGCTCACAGATACGCAGTATTTT.